This is a list of T cell receptor beta chains from one sample in a study of shared clonotypes between healthy human individuals. The protocol was immunoSEQ multiplex PCR, while the TCRdb copy is restricted to in-frame clones and leaves out a portion. The data contain 2 million to 2.5 million clones, over 85% of them singletons. What was sequenced was naive CD4+ T cells from PBMCs. The source of these receptors is a man younger than 35 in good health. Some clones in this sample may be carry-over from other donors' samples. Each CDR3 is given with its conserved first and last residue. D genes are given only for firm matches. Some rows mark clone size as missing; the rest say once, few, many or name a class of expanded clone.

V gene	D gene	J gene	clone size	CDR3 DNA	CDR3 protein
TRBV5-6	NA	TRBJ2-3	NA	TGTGCCAGCAGCTTGGTAATCACAGATACGCAGTATTTT	CASSLVITDTQYF
TRBV6-1	TRBD1	TRBJ2-7	NA	TGTGCCACCGACCGCGGGACAGGTGGCGAGCAGTACTTC	CATDRGTGGEQYF
TRBV6-5	NA	TRBJ1-3	NA	TGTGCCAGCAGGACCAGAATCTCTGGAAACACCATATATTTT	CASRTRISGNTIYF
TRBV7-9	NA	TRBJ1-2	NA	TGTGCCAGCAGCTTAGCGTGGGCGGAGATCTCTAACTATGGCTACACCTTC	CASSLAWAEISNYGYTF
TRBV9	TRBD1	TRBJ1-3	NA	TGTGCCAGCAATAAACAGGGGGCAACTGGAAACACCATATATTTT	CASNKQGATGNTIYF
TRBV30	NA	TRBJ1-4	NA	TGTGCCTGGAGTGTCGTGACAGGAACGACCAATGAAAAACTGTTTTTT	CAWSVVTGTTNEKLFF
TRBV5-1	TRBD2	TRBJ2-7	NA	TGCGCCAGCAGCTCCTGGGCTAGCGGATTCTACGAGCAGTACTTC	CASSSWASGFYEQYF
TRBV5-1	NA	TRBJ2-7	NA	TGCGCCAGCAGCTTGGGCGGGACATCTTCCTACGAGCAGTACTTC	CASSLGGTSSYEQYF
TRBV7-2	NA	TRBJ2-3	NA	TGTGCCAGCAGCTTCAGCACAGATACGCAGTATTTT	CASSFSTDTQYF
TRBV5-1	NA	TRBJ2-2	NA	TGCGCCAGCAGCAAAGACGGTATCGGGGAGCTGTTTTTT	CASSKDGIGELFF
TRBV9	NA	TRBJ1-1	NA	TGTGCCAGCAGCGCTAGGGGGAACACTGAAGCTTTCTTT	CASSARGNTEAFF
TRBV5-1	NA	TRBJ2-4	NA	TGCGCCAGCAGCTTGGAGGGGATACGCATTCAGTACTTC	CASSLEGIRIQYF
TRBV28	NA	TRBJ1-1	few	TGTGCCAGCAGTTTAAAACGGGTGGAGGCTTTCTTT	CASSLKRVEAFF
TRBV6-1	NA	TRBJ1-2	NA	TGTGCCAGCAGTGATAAAACCCGATCTAACTATGGCTACACCTTC	CASSDKTRSNYGYTF
TRBV6-1	NA	TRBJ2-2	NA	TGTGCCAGCACACCTCGCCAGAACACCGGGGAGCTGTTTTTT	CASTPRQNTGELFF
TRBV5-6	TRBD1	TRBJ1-4	NA	TGTGCCAGCAGCTTACAGGGGATGGGTGAAAAACTGTTTTTT	CASSLQGMGEKLFF
TRBV2	NA	TRBJ2-1	NA	TGTGCCAGCAGTGAAGACCTGGGGACGTACAATGAGCAGTTCTTC	CASSEDLGTYNEQFF
TRBV4-1	NA	TRBJ1-5	NA	TGCGCCAGCAGCCAAGATATAAGATTCAGCGAGCCCCAGCATTTT	CASSQDIRFSEPQHF
TRBV28	NA	TRBJ1-1	NA	TGTGCCAGCAGTTTATCGGGACAAGAAAACACTGAAGCTTTCTTT	CASSLSGQENTEAFF